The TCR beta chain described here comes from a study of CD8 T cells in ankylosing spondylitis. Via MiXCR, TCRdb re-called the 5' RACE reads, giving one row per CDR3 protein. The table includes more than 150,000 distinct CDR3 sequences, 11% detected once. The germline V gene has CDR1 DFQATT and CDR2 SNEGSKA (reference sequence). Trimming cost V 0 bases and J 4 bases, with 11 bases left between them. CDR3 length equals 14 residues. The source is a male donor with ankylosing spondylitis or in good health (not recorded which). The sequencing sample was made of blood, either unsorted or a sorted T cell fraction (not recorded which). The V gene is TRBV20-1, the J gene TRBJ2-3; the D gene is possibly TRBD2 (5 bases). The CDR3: CSARDPLGADTQYF. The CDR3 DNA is TGCAGTGCTAGAGATCCACTCGGGGCAGATACGCAGTATTTT.